Presented here are 15 T cell receptor beta chains from one specimen sequenced in a study of vaccination effects on CD4 cells after COVID-19. Method: immunoSEQ multiplex PCR; TCRdb's copy keeps in-frame clones and lacks some. In the table there are over 45,000 clones, about 67% of which are singletons. Their recognized antigens are unknown. Scientists isolated CD4+ T cells after an approximately 10-day culture period ended. The sequences come from CD4+ T cells from PBMCs cultured without peptide, collected before COVID-19 vaccination. All receptors derive from a human donor who received a COVID-19 vaccine.

This clone has only a few counts. The rearrangement joins TRBV28 to TRBJ1-5; 9 bases line up with TRBD1. Per the germline V gene, CDR1 is MDHEN and CDR2 is SYDVKM. The CDR3 runs 18 residues. V was pared by 3 bases and J by 0 bases, with 9 bases of the junction left unmatched. This chain's CDR3 is CASSLSGTGLYSNQPQHF. The CDR3 nucleotides read TGTGCCAGCAGTTTGTCCGGGACAGGGCTTTATAGCAATCAGCCCCAGCATTTT.

The chain uses TRBV18 and TRBJ2-3; D perhaps matches TRBD2 (5 bases). Germline V gene lookup returns CDR1 KGHSH and CDR2 LQKENI. V lost 0 bases and J lost 3, with 7 bases in between. The CDR3 extends over 14 amino acids. This CDR3 is CASSPPVATDTQYF. CDR3 DNA sequence: TGTGCCAGCTCACCACCGGTAGCGACAGATACGCAGTATTTT.

This clone was detected only a few times. CDR3 in DNA: TGTGCCAGCAGTTTTCGGATCGACTCCTACAATGAGCAGTTCTTC. It codes for CASSFRIDSYNEQFF. The rearrangement uses TRBV27 and TRBJ2-1; no definite D call. The germline V and J ends were trimmed by 3 bases and 0 bases, with 9 bases remaining between them. The CDR3 is made up of 15 amino acids. Looked up from germline, CDR1 is MNHEY and CDR2 is SMNVEV (reference sequence).

The gene calls are TRBV4-2 and TRBJ2-1; 11 bases are a match to TRBD2. V gave up 4 bases and J gave up 4 bases; unmatched junction bases: 12. The CDR3 covers 18 residues. Germline V gene lookup returns CDR1 LGHNA and CDR2 YNFKEQ. This chain's CDR3 is CASSLDYRTSGGYNEQFF. CDR3 nucleotides: TGTGCCAGCAGCCTCGACTACCGCACTAGCGGGGGATACAATGAGCAGTTCTTC.

This clone has more than one count but fewer than ten. This rearrangement joins TRBV5-4 to TRBJ1-6; no clear D gene. The CDR3 covers 13 residues. Germline V lookup: CDR1 SGHNT, CDR2 YYREEE (reference sequence). The V end lost 3 bases, the J end lost 8 bases, and 9 bases lay between the germline ends. CDR3 protein: CASSYQDYSPLHF. The CDR3 DNA follows: TGTGCCAGCAGCTACCAGGATTATTCACCCCTCCACTTT.

The rearrangement joins TRBV7-9 to TRBJ2-5; 11 bases are shared with TRBD1. The CDR3 is made up of 16 amino acids. Germline CDR1 is SEHNR and CDR2 is FQNEAQ (reference sequence). V lost 5 bases, J lost 5 bases, and 10 bases stayed unmatched. The DNA for the CDR3 is TGTGCCAGCAGCCCCGGACAGGGGGCGGAGGGGGAGACCCAGTACTTC. Its protein product is CASSPGQGAEGETQYF.

The rearrangement links TRBV18 to TRBJ1-5, with D possibly matching TRBD1 (6 bases). Germline V gives CDR1 KGHSH, CDR2 LQKENI. The CDR3 sequence is 16 residues long. V lost 3 bases, J lost 1 base, and 13 bases lay in between. The CDR3 DNA follows: TGTGCCAGCTCACCCGAGACAGGAAGCAGCAATCAGCCCCAGCATTTT. Translating gives CASSPETGSSNQPQHF.

J is TRBJ2-5 and V is TRBV27; D unclear. The length of the CDR3 is 15 residues. CDR1 and CDR2 from the germline V gene are MNHEY and SMNVEV (reference sequence). The germline V and J ends were trimmed by 0 bases and 6 bases, with 14 bases remaining between them. The CDR3 coding sequence is TGTGCCAGCAGTTTATCTCCCCAGATCTGGCAGACCCAGTACTTC. Residues: CASSLSPQIWQTQYF.

V and J are TRBV18 and TRBJ1-3; D may be TRBD1 (5 bases). This CDR3 has 13 residues. Germline V gene data show CDR1 as KGHSH and CDR2 as LQKENI. Trimming left V 2 bases short and J 4 bases short, with 6 bases between. Written as DNA, the CDR3 is TGTGCCAGCTCACCAGGGGCCGGAAACACCATATATTTT. The encoded protein is CASSPGAGNTIYF.

A few counts support this clone. This chain links TRBV5-5 with TRBJ1-2, with a tentative D call TRBD1 (5 bases). This CDR3 is built from 15 residues. Germline loops: CDR1 SGHKS, CDR2 YYEKEE (reference sequence). The V gene lost 2 bases and the J gene lost 4 bases, with 15 bases spanning the gap. The CDR3 region has the DNA TGTGCCAGCAGCTTCCAACAAGGGGAAGGCTATGGCTACACCTTC. Its translation: CASSFQQGEGYGYTF. Full variable domain (outside the CDR3, taken from reference TRBV5-5 and TRBJ1-2): DAGVTQSPTHLIKTRGQQVTLRCSPISGHKSVSWYQQVLGQGPQFIFQYYEKEERGRGNFPDRFSARQFPNYSSELNVNALLLGDSALYLCASSFQQGEGYGYTFGSGTRLTVV.

The chain links TRBV5-4 to TRBJ1-1; 7 bases match TRBD1. Germline V lookup: CDR1 SGHNT, CDR2 YYREEE (reference sequence). Unmatched junction bases numbered 0, after V lost 0 bases and J lost 1 base. The length of the CDR3 is 14 residues. The CDR3 nucleotides read TGTGCCAGCAGCTTGGACAGGGGGAACACTGAAGCTTTCTTT. As protein: CASSLDRGNTEAFF.

The gene calls are TRBV29-1 and TRBJ2-5, with 8 bases lining up with TRBD1. The CDR3 runs to 12 residues. The germline V gene encodes CDR1 SQVTM and CDR2 ANQGSEA. The J segment lost 2 bases and the V segment lost 7 bases, leaving 3 bases of the junction unmatched. CDR3 in DNA: TGCAGCGGTCAGGGGGCTCAAGAGACCCAGTACTTC. This gives the protein CSGQGAQETQYF.

CDR3 nucleotides: TGTGCCAGCAGCGAACAGGGAACACTTTCCTACGAGCAGTACTTC. Its protein is CASSEQGTLSYEQYF. This rearrangement joins TRBV9 to TRBJ2-7; TRBD1 might be the D (6 bases). CDR1 is SGDLS and CDR2 is YYNGEE in the germline V gene. CDR3 length equals 15 residues. The ends were cut back, 3 bases at V and 1 base at J, with 14 bases in the middle.

This clone was seen just once. This rearrangement joins TRBV28 to TRBJ1-2; D may be TRBD1 (6 bases). Germline CDR1 is MDHEN and CDR2 is SYDVKM. The ends were cut back, 2 bases at V and 10 bases at J, with 14 bases in the middle. CDR3 size: 13 residues. Written as DNA, the CDR3 is TGTGCCAGCAGTTTAGGGGGGCCTCTCGACTACACCTTC. Translating it yields CASSLGGPLDYTF.

This clone came up a few times. The genes are TRBV7-9 and TRBJ1-2; D perhaps matches TRBD1 (5 bases). The V and J ends lost 4 bases and 9 bases respectively, with 21 bases between them. Germline V gene lookup returns CDR1 SEHNR and CDR2 FQNEAQ (reference sequence). The CDR3 has 15 residues. The CDR3 loop reads CASSSSGTGGGSYTF. The CDR3 DNA is TGTGCCAGCAGCTCCTCCGGGACCGGGGGAGGGAGCTACACCTTC.